The sequence of this T cell receptor beta chain was determined in a study of cytomegalovirus exposure and HLA in healthy donors. Study-level points and caveats: Productive status was seen about 87% or about 30% of the time for most TCR beta V segments in an earlier analysis. Solely CMV serostatus was available to characterize immune exposure. Follow-up analysis seemed to connect common viral pathogens with several of the most significant clusters identified. After further analysis at a later stage, 17,000 or so TCR beta sequences were associated with HLA alleles at 0.05 false discovery rate.

For this clone: Its antigen is undetermined.

A multiplex PCR was run with 60 Vbeta primers and 13 Jbeta primers. The data were produced by immunoSEQ multiplex PCR, yet TCRdb's version contains in-frame clones alone and is incomplete. The table has 130,000 or so clones, more than 65% seen once. The ends were cut back, 5 bases at V and 4 bases at J, with 19 bases in the middle. The CDR3 runs to 16 residues. Germline V gene sequence: CDR1 SGDLS, CDR2 YYNGEE. The sequencing input was PBMCs. The TCR was taken from a woman in her late teens or twenties in good health and CMV-seronegative. The chain uses TRBV9 and TRBJ1-3; a possible D gene is TRBD1 (6 bases). The CDR3 is CASSRLVGGLGNTIYF. The CDR3 coding sequence is TGTGCCAGCAGTCGTCTTGTGGGGGGGCTCGGAAACACCATATATTTT.